This T cell receptor (beta chain) is from a study of tumor-infiltrating lymphocytes in primary liver carcinoma. Looking at the study overall: Aged between 30 and 69 years, the patients were men and women.

The CDR3 spans 13 residues. Germline V gene data show CDR1 as SGHAT and CDR2 as FQNNGV. Trimming removed 5 bases from V and 8 bases from J, with 13 bases in between. The authors took blood RNA from unsorted whole blood and also extracted germline DNA. Preoperatively, roughly 4 milliliters of peripheral blood were collected. Starting from approximately 500 ng of total RNA, TCR beta cDNA was produced with a primer in the constant region. TCR beta libraries came from three nested multiplex PCR rounds using slightly modified ARM-PCR. The first two PCR rounds used TRBV1-TRBV30 forward primers with a C-beta reverse primer, about 10 cycles each. TCRdb redid the calling of the multiplex PCR reads with MiXCR, one entry per CDR3 protein. The repertoire has approximately 330,000 distinct CDR3 sequences, about two thirds of them found once; the top ten carry 5% to 6.5%. This clonotype was seen many times.

This receptor was taken from a man aged 40-55 years with primary liver carcinoma and hepatitis B virus infection. The sequenced sample was peripheral blood. The rearrangement joins TRBV11-2 to TRBJ2-1, with D possibly being TRBD1 (5 bases). The CDR3 spells CASSQQVGDEQFF. The CDR3 bases are TGTGCCAGCAGCCAACAGGTGGGCGATGAGCAGTTCTTC.